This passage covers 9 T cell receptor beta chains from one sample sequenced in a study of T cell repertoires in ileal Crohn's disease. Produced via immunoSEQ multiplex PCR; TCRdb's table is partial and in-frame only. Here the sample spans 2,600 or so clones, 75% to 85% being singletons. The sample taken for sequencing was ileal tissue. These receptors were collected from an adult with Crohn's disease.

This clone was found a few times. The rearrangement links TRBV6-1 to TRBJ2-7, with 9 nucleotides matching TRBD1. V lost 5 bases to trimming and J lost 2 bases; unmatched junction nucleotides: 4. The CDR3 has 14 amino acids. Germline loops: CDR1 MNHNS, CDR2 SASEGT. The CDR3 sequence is CASSFRTGAYEQYV. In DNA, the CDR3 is TGTGCCAGCAGTTTTCGGACAGGGGCCTACGAGCAGTACGTC.

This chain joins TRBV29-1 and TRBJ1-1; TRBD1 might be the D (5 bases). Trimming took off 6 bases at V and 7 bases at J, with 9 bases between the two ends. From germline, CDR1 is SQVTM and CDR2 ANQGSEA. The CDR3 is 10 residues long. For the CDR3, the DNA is TGCAGCGTATACGACAGTGAAGCTTTCTTT. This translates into CSVYDSEAFF.

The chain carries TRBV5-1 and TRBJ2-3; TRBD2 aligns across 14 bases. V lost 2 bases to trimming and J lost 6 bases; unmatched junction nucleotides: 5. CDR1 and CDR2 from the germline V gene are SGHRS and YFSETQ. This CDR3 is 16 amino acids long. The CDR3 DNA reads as TGCGCCAGCAGCTTAGGGACTAGCGGGAGCTTGGATACGCAGTATTTT. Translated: CASSLGTSGSLDTQYF.

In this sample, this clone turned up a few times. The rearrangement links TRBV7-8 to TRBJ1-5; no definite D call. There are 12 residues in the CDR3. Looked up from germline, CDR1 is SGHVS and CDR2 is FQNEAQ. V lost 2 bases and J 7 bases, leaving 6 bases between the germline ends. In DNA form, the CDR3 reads TGTGCCAGCAGCTTAAGAGGACAGCCCCAGCATTTT. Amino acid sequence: CASSLRGQPQHF.

The CDR3 is CASTLQGWTEAFF. CDR3 bases: TGTGCCAGTACACTACAGGGTTGGACTGAAGCTTTCTTT. The chain has TRBV19 and TRBJ1-1, with D possibly matching TRBD1 (6 bases). The CDR3 covers 13 residues. V gave up 7 bases and J gave up 5 bases, with 14 bases separating them. CDR1 is LNHDA and CDR2 is SQIVND in the germline V gene (reference sequence).

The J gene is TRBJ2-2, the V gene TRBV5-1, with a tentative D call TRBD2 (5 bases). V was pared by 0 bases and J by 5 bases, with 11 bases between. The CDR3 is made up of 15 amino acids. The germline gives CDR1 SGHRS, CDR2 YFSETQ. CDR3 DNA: TGCGCCAGCAGCTTGGCTAGCAGGTTGACCGGGGAGCTGTTTTTT. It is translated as CASSLASRLTGELFF.

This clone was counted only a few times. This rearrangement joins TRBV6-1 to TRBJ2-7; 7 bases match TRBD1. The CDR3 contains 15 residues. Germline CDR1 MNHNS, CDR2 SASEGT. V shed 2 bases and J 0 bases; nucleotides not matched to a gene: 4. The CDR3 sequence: CASSEKGDSSYEQYV. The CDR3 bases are TGTGCCAGCAGTGAAAAGGGGGACAGCTCCTACGAGCAGTACGTC.

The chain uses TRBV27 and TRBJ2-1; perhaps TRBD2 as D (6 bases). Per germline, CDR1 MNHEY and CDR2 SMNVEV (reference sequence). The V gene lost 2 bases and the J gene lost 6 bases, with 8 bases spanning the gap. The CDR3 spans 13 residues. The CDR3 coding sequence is TGTGCCAGCAGTTTACTGGGGGGCAATGAGCAGTTCTTC. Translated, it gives CASSLLGGNEQFF.

The CDR3 coding sequence is TGTGCCAGCAGCTTAGCCCCCCGCTCCTACGAGCAGTACTTC. This codes for CASSLAPRSYEQYF. The chain couples TRBV7-8 to TRBJ2-7; D is undetermined. This CDR3 is built from 14 residues. CDR1 is SGHVS, CDR2 FQNEAQ, per germline. Trimming removed 0 bases from V and 0 bases from J, with 6 bases in between.